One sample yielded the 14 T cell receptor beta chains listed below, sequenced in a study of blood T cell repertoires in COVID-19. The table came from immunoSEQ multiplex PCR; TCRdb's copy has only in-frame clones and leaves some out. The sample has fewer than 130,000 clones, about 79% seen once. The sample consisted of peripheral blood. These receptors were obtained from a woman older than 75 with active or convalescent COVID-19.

The DNA for the CDR3 is TGCGCCAGCAGCCAAGATTTATTAGTGCGGCTGAGCTCCTACAATGAGCAGTTCTTC. Amino acids: CASSQDLLVRLSSYNEQFF. The chain joins TRBV4-3 to TRBJ2-1, with D uncertain. In germline, CDR1 is LGHNA, CDR2 YSLEER. This CDR3 contains 19 residues. Trimming removed 0 bases from V and 0 bases from J, with 18 bases in between.

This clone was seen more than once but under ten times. The CDR3 nucleotides read TGCGCCAGCAGCCTGAACACAGGGGGCGGGTACGAGCAGTACTTC. Its translation is CASSLNTGGGYEQYF. The chain recombines TRBV5-1 with TRBJ2-7; 9 nucleotides line up with TRBD1. Trimming removed 4 bases from V and 4 bases from J; junction bases left unmatched: 9. Germline V gene sequence: CDR1 SGHRS, CDR2 YFSETQ. The CDR3 is made up of 15 amino acids.

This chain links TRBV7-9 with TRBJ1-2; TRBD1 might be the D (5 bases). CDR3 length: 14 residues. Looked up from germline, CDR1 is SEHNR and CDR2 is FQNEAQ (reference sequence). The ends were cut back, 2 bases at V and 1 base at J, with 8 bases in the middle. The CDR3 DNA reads TGTGCCAGCAGCTTAATAGACAGTAACTATGGCTACACCTTC. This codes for CASSLIDSNYGYTF.

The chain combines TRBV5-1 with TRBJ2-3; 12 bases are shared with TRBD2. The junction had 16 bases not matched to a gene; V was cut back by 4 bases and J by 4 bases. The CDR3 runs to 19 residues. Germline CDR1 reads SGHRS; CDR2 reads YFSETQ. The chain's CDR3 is CASSLWTSGNTLSADTQYF. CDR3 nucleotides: TGCGCCAGCAGCCTTTGGACTAGCGGGAATACATTAAGCGCAGATACGCAGTATTTT.

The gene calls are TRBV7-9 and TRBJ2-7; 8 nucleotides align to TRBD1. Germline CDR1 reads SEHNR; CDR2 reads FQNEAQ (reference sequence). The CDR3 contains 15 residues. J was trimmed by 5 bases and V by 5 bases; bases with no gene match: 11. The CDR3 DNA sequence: TGTGCCAGCAGCACCCAAAGACAGGGGACGGACGAGCAGTACTTC. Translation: CASSTQRQGTDEQYF.

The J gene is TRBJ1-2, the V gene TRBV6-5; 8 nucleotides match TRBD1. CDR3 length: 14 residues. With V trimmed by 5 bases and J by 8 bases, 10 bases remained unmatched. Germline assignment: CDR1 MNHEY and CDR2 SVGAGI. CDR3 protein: CASSRQGRGRGYTF. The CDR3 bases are TGTGCCAGCAGTCGACAGGGGAGAGGTCGAGGCTACACCTTC.

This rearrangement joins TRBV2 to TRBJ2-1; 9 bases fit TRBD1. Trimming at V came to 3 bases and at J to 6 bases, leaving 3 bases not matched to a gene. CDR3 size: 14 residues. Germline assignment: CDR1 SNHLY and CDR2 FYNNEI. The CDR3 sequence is CASSDRTGANEQFF. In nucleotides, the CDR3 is TGTGCCAGCAGTGATAGGACAGGGGCCAATGAGCAGTTCTTC.

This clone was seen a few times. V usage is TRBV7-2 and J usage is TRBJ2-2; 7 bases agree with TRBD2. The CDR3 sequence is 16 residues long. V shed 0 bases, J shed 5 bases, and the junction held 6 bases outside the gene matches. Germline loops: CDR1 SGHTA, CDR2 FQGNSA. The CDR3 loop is CASSLAGGPKTGELFF. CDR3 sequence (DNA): TGTGCCAGCAGCTTAGCGGGAGGGCCCAAGACCGGGGAGCTGTTTTTT.

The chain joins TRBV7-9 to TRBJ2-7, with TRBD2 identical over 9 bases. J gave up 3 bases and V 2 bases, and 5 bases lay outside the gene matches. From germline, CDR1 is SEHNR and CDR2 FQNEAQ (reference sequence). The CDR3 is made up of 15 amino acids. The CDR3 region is CASSLFAGGNYEQYF. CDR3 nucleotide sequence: TGTGCCAGCAGCTTATTCGCGGGGGGGAACTACGAGCAGTACTTC.

The CDR3 DNA reads as TGTGCCAGCACCGCCGGTAGTTCCCGCAGCACAGATACGCAGTATTTT. Translated, it gives CASTAGSSRSTDTQYF. The J gene is TRBJ2-3, the V gene TRBV5-6; D is unresolved. Germline V CDR1 and CDR2: SGHDT, YYEEEE. The CDR3 extends over 16 amino acids. V lost 6 bases, J lost 0 bases, and 17 bases lay in between.

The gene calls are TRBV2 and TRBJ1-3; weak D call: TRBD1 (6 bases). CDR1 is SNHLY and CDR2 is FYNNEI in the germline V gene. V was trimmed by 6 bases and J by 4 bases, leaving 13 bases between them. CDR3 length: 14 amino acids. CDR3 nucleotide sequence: TGTGCCAGCAGAAGGGGGTTAATCGGAAACACCATATATTTT. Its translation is CASRRGLIGNTIYF.

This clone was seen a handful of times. The CDR3 nucleotides are TGTGCCAGCAGTGAAAGTCGGGACATTTTTACCTACGAGCAGTACTTC. Its protein product is CASSESRDIFTYEQYF. The rearrangement uses TRBV2 and TRBJ2-7; D perhaps matches TRBD1 (6 bases). Per germline, CDR1 SNHLY and CDR2 FYNNEI. The CDR3 covers 16 residues. Deletions cut 2 bases from V and 2 bases from J, with 16 bases between.

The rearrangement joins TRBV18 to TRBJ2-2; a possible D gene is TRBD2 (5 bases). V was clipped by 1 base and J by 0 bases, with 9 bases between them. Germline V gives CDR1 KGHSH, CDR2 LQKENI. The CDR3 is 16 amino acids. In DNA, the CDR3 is TGTGCCAGCTCACCACGGACTGGCGCGAACACCGGGGAGCTGTTTTTT. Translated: CASSPRTGANTGELFF. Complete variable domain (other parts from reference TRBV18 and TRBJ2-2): NAGVMQNPRHLVRRRGQEARLRCSPMKGHSHVYWYRQLPEEGLKFMVYLQKENIIDESGMPKERFSAEFPKEGPSILRIQQVVRGDSAAYFCASSPRTGANTGELFFGEGSRLTVL.

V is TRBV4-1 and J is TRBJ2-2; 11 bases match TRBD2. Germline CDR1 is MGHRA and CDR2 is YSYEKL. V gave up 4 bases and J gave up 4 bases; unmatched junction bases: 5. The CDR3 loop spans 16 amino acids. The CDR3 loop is CASSPGLAGSTGELFF. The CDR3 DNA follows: TGCGCCAGCAGCCCAGGACTAGCGGGTAGCACCGGGGAGCTGTTTTTT.